These 18 T cell receptor beta chains share one sample of origin, sequenced in a study of blood T cell repertoires in COVID-19. Generated by immunoSEQ multiplex PCR, the TCRdb table keeps only in-frame clones and is missing some. In the table there are approximately 280,000 clones, more than 80% of which are singletons. The sequencing input was peripheral blood. The receptors come from a woman aged 25 to 39 with COVID-19, enrolled during active disease.

The V gene is TRBV5-5, the J gene TRBJ2-2; 12 positions agree with TRBD2. The CDR3 runs to 17 residues. V gave up 3 bases and J gave up 9 bases; unmatched junction bases: 12. Germline V lookup: CDR1 SGHKS, CDR2 YYEKEE (reference sequence). CDR3 coding DNA: TGTGCCAGCAGCTCCATGCCGGGACTAGCGGGCTCCCGGGAGCTGTTTTTT. Residues: CASSSMPGLAGSRELFF. The whole variable domain, filled in from reference TRBV5-5 and TRBJ2-2, reads DAGVTQSPTHLIKTRGQQVTLRCSPISGHKSVSWYQQVLGQGPQFIFQYYEKEERGRGNFPDRFSARQFPNYSSELNVNALLLGDSALYLCASSSMPGLAGSRELFFGEGSRLTVL.

The chain has TRBV5-4 and TRBJ1-1, with a weak D call TRBD1 (5 bases). The CDR3 has 12 residues. Germline CDR1 SGHNT, CDR2 YYREEE (reference sequence). Deletions cut 0 bases from V and 8 bases from J, with 8 bases between. The CDR3 coding sequence is TGTGCCAGCAGCTTGGTGGCAGGGGAAGCTTTCTTT. This encodes CASSLVAGEAFF.

This chain links TRBV28 with TRBJ2-7; 7 positions agree with TRBD2. From germline, CDR1 is MDHEN and CDR2 SYDVKM. The junction had 10 bases not matched to a gene; V was cut back by 5 bases and J by 3 bases. The CDR3 runs to 15 residues. The CDR3 nucleotides read TGTGCCAGCAGTAAAATCCCGGGGGGAGTCTACGAGCAGTACTTC. This encodes CASSKIPGGVYEQYF.

This rearrangement joins TRBV6-5 to TRBJ1-1; no firm D call. The CDR3 contains 13 residues. V was clipped by 2 bases and J by 10 bases, with 14 bases between them. Per germline, CDR1 MNHEY and CDR2 SVGAGI. This CDR3 is CASSYVLTAVAFF. In DNA form, the CDR3 reads TGTGCCAGCAGTTACGTGCTTACGGCGGTAGCTTTCTTT.

V usage is TRBV11-3 and J usage is TRBJ1-4; 7 bases are a match to TRBD1. The CDR3 is 15 amino acids. Per germline, CDR1 SGHNT and CDR2 YENEEA. Trimming cost V 5 bases and J 8 bases; bases outside gene matches: 11. The CDR3 DNA is TGTGCCAGCAGCGACCCCCGACAGGGAGGCGAAAAACTGTTTTTT. This gives the protein CASSDPRQGGEKLFF.

The chain joins TRBV10-3 to TRBJ1-2, with D possibly TRBD1 on 6 matching bases. The germline CDR1 and CDR2 sequences are ENHRY and SYGVKD. CDR3 size: 14 residues. V dropped 5 bases and J dropped 6 bases, with 16 bases sitting between them. The CDR3 loop reads CAISQSREGDGYTF. For the CDR3, the DNA is TGTGCCATCAGTCAATCAAGGGAGGGGGATGGCTACACCTTC.

The genes are TRBV19 and TRBJ1-2; D gene uncertain. Germline V gives CDR1 LNHDA, CDR2 SQIVND (reference sequence). The ends were cut back, 5 bases at V and 3 bases at J, with 13 bases in the middle. The CDR3 consists of 14 residues. CDR3 loop: CASSALLRDYGYTF. The CDR3 DNA reads TGTGCCAGTAGTGCCCTCCTGCGGGACTATGGCTACACCTTC.

This chain uses TRBV27 with TRBJ1-6; 7 bases line up with TRBD1. Germline CDR1 MNHEY, CDR2 SMNVEV (reference sequence). The junction had 11 bases not matched to a gene; V was cut back by 8 bases and J by 4 bases. The CDR3 has 16 residues. The CDR3 region has the DNA TGTGCCAGCGGGCATAACGACAGGGTTTATAATTCACCCCTCCACTTT. Translated, it gives CASGHNDRVYNSPLHF.

This chain joins TRBV19 and TRBJ1-5; 7 nucleotides agree with TRBD1. Germline V gene data show CDR1 as LNHDA and CDR2 as SQIVND (reference sequence). The length of the CDR3 is 13 residues. V lost 5 bases to trimming and J lost 7 bases; unmatched junction nucleotides: 5. Here the CDR3 reads CASSVNRGQPQHF. Written as DNA, the CDR3 is TGTGCCAGTAGTGTCAACAGGGGACAGCCCCAGCATTTT.

The CDR3: CAWSLGQSYGYTF. The DNA for the CDR3 is TGTGCCTGGAGCCTGGGACAGTCCTATGGCTACACCTTC. The chain uses TRBV30 and TRBJ1-2, with 7 bases identical to TRBD1. This CDR3 has 13 amino acids. V lost 3 bases, J lost 4 bases, and 5 bases stayed unmatched. Germline lookup yields CDR1 GTSNPN and CDR2 SVGIG (reference sequence).

The genes are TRBV11-2 and TRBJ1-3; D remains ambiguous. V lost 0 bases, J lost 6 bases, and 18 bases lay in between. Looked up from germline, CDR1 is SGHAT and CDR2 is FQNNGV. The CDR3 is made up of 17 amino acids. In DNA form, the CDR3 reads TGTGCCAGCAGCTTAGAACGCGGCTTCACTTTGGCAAACACCATATATTTT. Residues: CASSLERGFTLANTIYF. Filled out from reference TRBV11-2 and TRBJ1-3, the complete variable domain reads EAGVAQSPRYKIIEKRQSVAFWCNPISGHATLYWYQQILGQGPKLLIQFQNNGVVDDSQLPKDRFSAERLKGVDSTLKIQPAKLEDSAVYLCASSLERGFTLANTIYFGEGSWLTVV.

This chain joins TRBV19 and TRBJ1-5; D remains ambiguous. Germline values: CDR1 LNHDA, CDR2 SQIVND (reference sequence). V was shortened by 9 bases and J by 7 bases, with 10 bases between the two germline ends. The CDR3 has 11 residues. The CDR3 DNA follows: TGTGCCAGCCGCCGAGAACAGCCCCAGCATTTT. Protein sequence: CASRREQPQHF.

The rearrangement links TRBV19 to TRBJ1-5; 9 positions agree with TRBD1. CDR1 and CDR2 (germline): LNHDA, SQIVND (reference sequence). This CDR3 comprises 17 residues. J lost 1 base, V lost 3 bases, and 7 bases had no gene match. CDR3 nucleotide sequence: TGTGCCAGTAGTATGGTACAGGGGGCGTTAAGCAATCAGCCCCAGCATTTT. This sequence encodes CASSMVQGALSNQPQHF.

V is TRBV7-3 and J is TRBJ2-5; 13 bases fit TRBD2. The CDR3 spans 19 residues. Losses at the gene ends were 4 bases for V and 0 bases for J; bases not matched to a gene: 11. CDR1 and CDR2 from the germline V gene are SGHTA and FQGTGA. CDR3 loop: CASSSMVGLAGPNQETQYF. CDR3 in DNA: TGTGCCAGCAGCTCAATGGTGGGACTAGCGGGGCCTAACCAAGAGACCCAGTACTTC.

The chain employs TRBV18 and TRBJ1-5; D unresolved. The CDR3 loop spans 14 amino acids. V lost 0 bases to trimming and J lost 11 bases, with 14 bases between them. CDR1 and CDR2 (germline): KGHSH, LQKENI. In DNA, the CDR3 is TGTGCCAGCTCACCACCTTCGCTCGCCGGGGCCCAGCATTTT. Amino acid sequence: CASSPPSLAGAQHF.

Worth noting for this clone: The junction does not match germline at one end; this may be a read error. The gene calls are TRBV7-7 and TRBJ2-1; 11 positions agree with TRBD1. The CDR3 runs 14 residues. The V gene's germline CDR1 is SSHAT and CDR2 FNYEAQ (reference sequence). The CDR3 nucleotides are TGTGCTAGCAGCCGCGGGACAGGGGGGATTGAGCAGTTCTTC. Amino acid sequence: CASSRGTGGIEQFF.

This clone was detected a few times. The chain has TRBV28 and TRBJ1-1, with a possible D match to TRBD1 (5 bases). In germline, CDR1 is MDHEN, CDR2 SYDVKM. The V gene lost 5 bases and the J gene lost 4 bases, with 17 bases spanning the gap. This CDR3 has 15 residues. CDR3 region: CASSPHVTVGTEAFF. CDR3 coding DNA: TGTGCCAGCAGTCCCCATGTGACAGTTGGCACTGAAGCTTTCTTT.

Note on this clone: This sample also contains other DNA sequences that code for the same CDR3. This chain links TRBV5-1 with TRBJ1-3; D gene unclear. CDR3 length equals 15 residues. Germline lookup yields CDR1 SGHRS and CDR2 YFSETQ. V was cut by 3 bases and J by 0 bases, with 10 bases left in between. CDR3 loop: CASSSEGGSGNTIYF. CDR3 in DNA: TGCGCCAGCAGCTCGGAGGGTGGCTCTGGAAACACCATATATTTT. The full variable domain, completed using reference TRBV5-1 and TRBJ1-3, is KAGVTQTPRYLIKTRGQQVTLSCSPISGHRSVSWYQQTPGQGLQFLFEYFSETQRNKGNFPGRFSGRQFSNSRSEMNVSTLELGDSALYLCASSSEGGSGNTIYFGEGSWLTVV.